The 15 T cell receptor beta chains in this list originate from one sample, sequenced in a study of T-cell memory formation after mild COVID-19 (dated by TCRdb to about 2021). The library was made by 5' RACE. The sequencer listed for this sample is Illumina NovaSeq 6000. TCRdb reworked the public reads: Q25 trimming with fastp, MiXCR clone assembly, productive beta chains retained. Rows with a matching CDR3 protein are joined into one entry that keeps the most common DNA and genes. This sample is represented by roughly 350,000 distinct CDR3 sequences; roughly an eighth of them were singletons. Approximately 21% of the sample belongs to the ten largest clones. Sequencing was performed on PBMCs or a T cell subset sorted from them (not recorded which). All receptors come from a young man who had mild COVID-19 (a few samples of this study predate the infection). The sample titles of this study are shuffled in the database, so cell type and time point are left out; the donor was told from shared clones.

This clonotype appeared a few times. The V and J genes are TRBV2 and TRBJ2-2; possibly TRBD1 for D (6 bases). V was shortened by 6 bases and J by 8 bases, with 16 bases between the two germline ends. The germline V gene encodes CDR1 SNHLY and CDR2 FYNNEI. CDR3 length: 14 amino acids. As DNA, the CDR3 is TGTGCCAGCAGCCAACAGGGTCCTGGGGGGGAGCTGTTTTTT. As protein: CASSQQGPGGELFF.

This clonotype has a handful of counts. The rearrangement uses TRBV20-1 and TRBJ1-4; D is undetermined. Deletions cut 5 bases from V and 0 bases from J, with 4 bases between. Germline V gene lookup returns CDR1 DFQATT and CDR2 SNEGSKA (reference sequence). The CDR3 sequence is 12 residues long. CDR3 nucleotides: TGCAGTGCTTCGGCAACTAATGAAAAACTGTTTTTT. Encoded protein: CSASATNEKLFF.

In the case of this clonotype: The junction does not match germline at one end; this may be a read error. The V and J genes are TRBV3-1 and TRBJ1-6; unclear D gene. Germline loops: CDR1 LGHDT, CDR2 YNNKEL (reference sequence). The CDR3 loop spans 16 amino acids. The CDR3, as DNA: TGTGCCAGCAGTCAAGGTGTCGGCAGAAGCAATTCACCCCTCCACTTT. It specifies CASSQGVGRSNSPLHF.

Only a few counts were recorded for this clonotype. The V and J genes are TRBV10-3 and TRBJ2-1; no reliable D call. The ends were cut back, 10 bases at V and 5 bases at J, with 15 bases in the middle. This CDR3 is 13 amino acids long. Germline loops: CDR1 ENHRY, CDR2 SYGVKD. CDR3 coding DNA: TGTGCCACCCTGGGCCAGACCAACAATGAGCAGTTCTTC. As protein: CATLGQTNNEQFF.

This clonotype was counted at least ten times. The chain joins TRBV5-1 to TRBJ2-5, with D perhaps TRBD2 (6 bases). The CDR3 runs to 15 residues. The V end lost 4 bases, the J end lost 2 bases, and 15 bases lay between the germline ends. Per the germline V gene, CDR1 is SGHRS and CDR2 is YFSETQ. Here the CDR3 DNA reads TGCGCCAGCAGCCTGGAGGGCGGTTCTCAAGAGACCCAGTACTTC. This sequence encodes CASSLEGGSQETQYF.

This clonotype has a handful of counts. The chain combines TRBV4-1 with TRBJ1-2; 7 nucleotides agree with TRBD1. Per germline, CDR1 MGHRA and CDR2 YSYEKL. V gave up 1 base and J gave up 6 bases; unmatched junction bases: 8. The CDR3 spans 15 residues. CDR3 sequence reads: CASSQVQGTSNGYTF. As DNA, the CDR3 is TGCGCCAGCAGCCAAGTACAGGGGACCTCAAATGGCTACACCTTC.

The genes are TRBV12-5 and TRBJ2-2; 10 bases match TRBD1. With V trimmed by 5 bases and J by 5 bases, 2 bases remained unmatched. The CDR3 loop spans 14 amino acids. Germline V gene lookup returns CDR1 LGHNT and CDR2 FRNRAP. CDR3 in DNA: TGTGCTAGTGGTCTGGGACAGGGGACCGGGGAGCTGTTTTTT. Translating it yields CASGLGQGTGELFF.

At least ten counts were recorded for this clonotype. The chain has TRBV29-1 and TRBJ1-5, with 7 positions matching TRBD1. This CDR3 has 14 residues. V lost 4 bases and J lost 4; bases outside the gene matches: 7. Germline CDR1 SQVTM, CDR2 ANQGSEA. CDR3 region: CSVAIGQVNQPQHF. The CDR3 nucleotides read TGCAGCGTTGCCATCGGACAGGTGAATCAGCCCCAGCATTTT. The whole variable domain, remainder taken from reference TRBV29-1 and TRBJ1-5, is SAVISQKPSRDICQRGTSLTIQCQVDSQVTMMFWYRQQPGQSLTLIATANQGSEATYESGFVIDKFPISRPNLTFSTLTVSNMSPEDSSIYLCSVAIGQVNQPQHFGDGTRLSIL.

The V gene is TRBV5-1, the J gene TRBJ1-4; D is perhaps TRBD1 (6 bases). V was pared by 3 bases and J by 4 bases, with 7 bases between. Per germline, CDR1 SGHRS and CDR2 YFSETQ. CDR3 size: 13 residues. The CDR3 DNA follows: TGCGCCAGCAGCTCCAGGGGTAATGAAAAACTGTTTTTT. This sequence encodes CASSSRGNEKLFF.

The V gene is TRBV30, the J gene TRBJ2-5; D could derive from TRBD1 or TRBD2 (5 bases each). The V and J ends lost 4 bases and 1 base respectively, with 19 bases between them. Germline V CDR1 and CDR2: GTSNPN, SVGIG (reference sequence). This CDR3 comprises 16 residues. The CDR3 loop is CAWTSGTGFFQETQYF. The CDR3, as DNA: TGTGCCTGGACATCAGGGACCGGTTTTTTCCAAGAGACCCAGTACTTC. Filled out from reference TRBV30 and TRBJ2-5, the complete variable domain reads SQTIHQWPATLVQPVGSPLSLECTVEGTSNPNLYWYRQAAGRGLQLLFYSVGIGQISSEVPQNLSASRPQDRQFILSSKKLLLSDSGFYLCAWTSGTGFFQETQYFGPGTRLLVL.

The V gene is TRBV27, the J gene TRBJ2-1; 8 positions match TRBD2. V shed 7 bases, J shed 6 bases, and the junction held 2 bases outside the gene matches. The CDR3 runs to 12 residues. Germline CDR1 MNHEY, CDR2 SMNVEV (reference sequence). The CDR3 bases are TGTGCCAGCACAACTAGCGGCAATGAGCAGTTCTTC. It translates to CASTTSGNEQFF.

This clonotype was counted only a few times. The chain combines TRBV7-3 with TRBJ2-2; 8 nucleotides align to TRBD1. The germline V gene has CDR1 SGHTA and CDR2 FQGTGA. V trimming: 5 bases; J trimming: 4 bases; junction bases outside the gene matches: 6. This CDR3 has 15 residues. CDR3 bases: TGTGCCAGCAGCCCACGGACAGGGATCACCGGGGAGCTGTTTTTT. It encodes CASSPRTGITGELFF.

The V and J genes are TRBV19 and TRBJ2-1; D is uncertain. The germline CDR1 and CDR2 sequences are LNHDA and SQIVND (reference sequence). Between the trimmed V and J ends, which lost 3 bases and 4 bases, there was a span of 10 bases. The length of the CDR3 is 14 residues. CDR3 sequence (DNA): TGTGCCAGTAGTATGGGCCAGGAGTACAATGAGCAGTTCTTC. It is translated as CASSMGQEYNEQFF.

This clonotype was observed a handful of times. The J gene is TRBJ2-6, the V gene TRBV5-1; 8 bases fit TRBD2. The CDR3 consists of 15 residues. Per the germline V gene, CDR1 is SGHRS and CDR2 is YFSETQ. The V and J ends lost 7 bases and 0 bases, in that order; junction bases with no gene match: 3. CDR3 sequence (DNA): TGCGCCAGCCGGGAGGGGCTCTCTGGGGCCAACGTCCTGACTTTC. This codes for CASREGLSGANVLTF.

The chain recombines TRBV6-5 with TRBJ2-3, with 7 bases matching TRBD1. In germline, CDR1 is MNHEY, CDR2 SVGAGI. Trimming cost V 11 bases and J 9 bases; bases outside gene matches: 17. This CDR3 has 14 amino acids. The CDR3, as DNA: TGTGCCCGTCCCGGGCAGGGGGTTGTTGAGACGCAGTATTTT. Translating it yields CARPGQGVVETQYF.